The 21 T cell receptor beta chains below all came from one sample that was sequenced in a study of neoadjuvant anti-PD-1 for oral cavity cancer. Assay: immunoSEQ multiplex PCR; the TCRdb copy retains only in-frame clones and omits some. The sample has roughly 67,000 clones; about four fifths are singletons. The sample consisted of PBMCs, taken before nivolumab (anti-PD-1) treatment. The origin of the receptors is a person between 35 and 79 years old with oral cavity squamous cell carcinoma.

V and J are TRBV7-8 and TRBJ1-5, with no clear D. Germline CDR1 is SGHVS and CDR2 is FQNEAQ. The ends were cut back, 4 bases at V and 1 base at J, with 14 bases in the middle. This CDR3 spans 16 amino acids. DNA for the CDR3: TGTGCCAGCAGCTCCTCTAGGGCACGAAGCAATCAGCCCCAGCATTTT. Translated, it gives CASSSSRARSNQPQHF.

The J gene is TRBJ2-3, the V gene TRBV4-1; 12 bases are a match to TRBD2. Per the germline V gene, CDR1 is MGHRA and CDR2 is YSYEKL. V was pared by 6 bases and J by 4 bases, with 14 bases of the junction left unmatched. The CDR3 has 18 amino acids. The CDR3: CASRNVGASGGAADTQYF. In DNA form, the CDR3 reads TGCGCCAGCAGGAATGTGGGGGCTAGCGGGGGGGCAGCAGATACGCAGTATTTT.

The chain joins TRBV7-8 to TRBJ1-2, with D unclear. The V gene lost 5 bases and the J gene lost 0 bases, with 10 bases spanning the gap. Germline CDR1 and CDR2: SGHVS and FQNEAQ. There are 14 residues in the CDR3. CDR3 sequence (DNA): TGTGCCAGCAGCCGGACGGAAGCTAACTATGGCTACACCTTC. Amino acid sequence: CASSRTEANYGYTF.

DNA for the CDR3: TGTGCCAGCAGTTTATACGGGACAGCCCTGCGGCCCCAGCATTTT. It is translated as CASSLYGTALRPQHF. The chain combines TRBV28 with TRBJ1-5; 7 nucleotides match TRBD1. With 1 base clipped from V and 9 bases from J, the junction kept 9 bases outside the gene matches. This CDR3 contains 15 residues. Germline CDR1 reads MDHEN; CDR2 reads SYDVKM.

The V gene is TRBV27, the J gene TRBJ2-7, with D uncertain. CDR1 MNHEY and CDR2 SMNVEV come from the germline V gene (reference sequence). This CDR3 is 14 amino acids long. Trimming removed 5 bases from V and 2 bases from J, with 13 bases in between. DNA for the CDR3: TGTGCCAGCAGTCCTCAAGGTCGGCCCTACGAGCAGTACTTC. It yields the protein CASSPQGRPYEQYF.

J is TRBJ2-3 and V is TRBV9; TRBD2 matches 11 bases. This CDR3 spans 16 amino acids. CDR1 is SGDLS, CDR2 YYNGEE, per germline. V dropped 4 bases and J dropped 2; count of bases not matched to a gene: 6. The CDR3 region is CASSSWTSGYTDTQYF. The CDR3 DNA sequence: TGTGCCAGCAGCTCCTGGACTAGCGGGTACACAGATACGCAGTATTTT.

J is TRBJ1-3 and V is TRBV9; D is undetermined. CDR3 length: 13 amino acids. V gave up 3 bases and J gave up 4 bases, with 8 bases separating them. The germline CDR1 and CDR2 sequences are SGDLS and YYNGEE. The CDR3, as DNA: TGTGCCAGCAGCGCCACCCCCGGAAACACCATATATTTT. Encoded protein: CASSATPGNTIYF.

The chain is built from TRBV11-2 and TRBJ2-5; 7 bases map to TRBD2. Losses at the gene ends were 4 bases for V and 5 bases for J; bases not matched to a gene: 16. Germline values: CDR1 SGHAT, CDR2 FQNNGV. The CDR3 consists of 17 residues. CDR3 bases: TGTGCCAGCAGCTGGAGGGAGGGGCCGGGTCGGTCGGAGACCCAGTACTTC. This sequence encodes CASSWREGPGRSETQYF.

The V call is TRBV7-2, the J call TRBJ2-7; 15 bases are shared with TRBD2. With V trimmed by 7 bases and J by 0 bases, 4 bases remained unmatched. This CDR3 is 16 amino acids long. CDR1 SGHTA and CDR2 FQGNSA come from the germline V gene. This CDR3 reads CASIGTSGRSSYEQYF. The CDR3 DNA is TGTGCCAGCATCGGGACTAGCGGGAGGAGCTCCTACGAGCAGTACTTC.

V usage is TRBV6-6 and J usage is TRBJ2-7; 9 nucleotides match TRBD1. J lost 9 bases, V lost 4 bases, and 10 bases had no gene match. Germline assignment: CDR1 MNHNY and CDR2 SVGAGI (reference sequence). The CDR3 has 14 residues. The CDR3 here is CASSWDREMFGQYF. The CDR3 region has the DNA TGTGCCAGCAGTTGGGACAGGGAGATGTTCGGGCAGTACTTC.

This sequence joins TRBV19 and TRBJ1-3; unclear D gene. Trimming left V 4 bases short and J 3 bases short, with 7 bases between. The CDR3 loop spans 13 amino acids. Germline V gives CDR1 LNHDA, CDR2 SQIVND (reference sequence). CDR3 region: CASSTRIGNTIYF. Here the CDR3 DNA reads TGTGCCAGTAGTACAAGGATTGGAAACACCATATATTTT.

This rearrangement joins TRBV10-3 to TRBJ1-5, with D perhaps TRBD1 (5 bases). V was cut by 5 bases and J by 3 bases, with 14 bases left in between. Per the germline V gene, CDR1 is ENHRY and CDR2 is SYGVKD. This CDR3 region has 15 residues. Here the CDR3 DNA reads TGTGCCATCAGTTCTCTCGGGGGGGACAATCAGCCCCAGCATTTT. This translates into CAISSLGGDNQPQHF.

This rearrangement joins TRBV6-1 to TRBJ2-2; D possibly corresponds to TRBD1 (6 bases). Trimming pared 6 bases from V and 7 bases from J, leaving 9 bases between. The CDR3 has 12 residues. Germline V gene lookup returns CDR1 MNHNS and CDR2 SASEGT. The CDR3 coding sequence is TGTGCCAGCAGAAGGGGGAACGGGGAGCTGTTTTTT. Its protein is CASRRGNGELFF.

V and J are TRBV19 and TRBJ1-5; 8 bases align to TRBD1. The germline V gene encodes CDR1 LNHDA and CDR2 SQIVND (reference sequence). The CDR3 has 14 residues. Trimming removed 1 base from V and 9 bases from J; junction bases left unmatched: 5. In DNA, the CDR3 is TGTGCCAGTAGTATAGGGACAGGGTTTCGGCCCCAGCATTTT. It specifies CASSIGTGFRPQHF.

The chain uses TRBV6-1 and TRBJ1-3; D call uncertain. This CDR3 has 16 residues. Germline V lookup: CDR1 MNHNS, CDR2 SASEGT. Trimming pared 2 bases from V and 0 bases from J, leaving 11 bases between. CDR3 protein: CASSEQSQSSGNTIYF. In DNA form, the CDR3 reads TGTGCCAGCAGTGAACAGTCTCAGAGCTCTGGAAACACCATATATTTT.

The chain links TRBV6-5 to TRBJ2-7; D gene unclear. This CDR3 has 13 amino acids. Trimming took off 6 bases at V and 3 bases at J, with 12 bases between the two ends. Germline CDR1 is MNHEY and CDR2 is SVGAGI. The CDR3 loop is CASSRTVSYEQYF. The CDR3, as DNA: TGTGCCAGCAGCCGGACGGTGAGCTACGAGCAGTACTTC.

V usage is TRBV10-3 and J usage is TRBJ2-1; D remains unclear. The CDR3 loop spans 13 amino acids. Germline V gives CDR1 ENHRY, CDR2 SYGVKD. V lost 0 bases and J 8 bases, leaving 8 bases between the germline ends. CDR3: CAISESDGDEQFF. CDR3 nucleotides: TGTGCCATCAGTGAGTCCGATGGCGATGAGCAGTTCTTC.

The chain recombines TRBV7-9 with TRBJ2-3, with D tentatively TRBD1 or TRBD2 (5 bases each). V was shortened by 5 bases and J by 4 bases, with 7 bases between the two germline ends. Germline V gene sequence: CDR1 SEHNR, CDR2 FQNEAQ (reference sequence). The CDR3 spans 12 residues. The CDR3 sequence: CASSGGADTQYF. CDR3 sequence (DNA): TGTGCCAGCAGCGGGGGAGCAGATACGCAGTATTTT.

This clone ranks as medium-sized. V usage is TRBV6-1 and J usage is TRBJ2-2; D remains ambiguous. The CDR3 covers 14 residues. The V gene's germline CDR1 is MNHNS and CDR2 SASEGT. V lost 5 bases, J lost 5 bases, and 12 bases lay in between. CDR3 residues: CASSSRVETGELFF. DNA of the CDR3: TGTGCCAGCAGTTCACGGGTCGAAACCGGGGAGCTGTTTTTT.

The V call is TRBV7-2, the J call TRBJ2-1, with 8 bases that match TRBD2. Germline V lookup: CDR1 SGHTA, CDR2 FQGNSA. This CDR3 has 15 residues. Trimming took 3 bases from V and 3 from J; bases not matched to a gene: 4. In DNA, the CDR3 is TGTGCCAGCAGCTTGTTGGCGGGGGGCTACAATGAGCAGTTCTTC. Translation gives CASSLLAGGYNEQFF.

The V call is TRBV5-4, the J call TRBJ1-4; tentative D call: TRBD1 (6 bases). The CDR3 totals 16 residues. Germline CDR1 is SGHNT and CDR2 is YYREEE (reference sequence). V was trimmed by 0 bases and J by 7 bases, leaving 16 bases between them. The CDR3 DNA reads TGTGCCAGCAGCTTGGGGGGTCGGACAGTAAGTGAAAAACTGTTTTTT. Translating it yields CASSLGGRTVSEKLFF.